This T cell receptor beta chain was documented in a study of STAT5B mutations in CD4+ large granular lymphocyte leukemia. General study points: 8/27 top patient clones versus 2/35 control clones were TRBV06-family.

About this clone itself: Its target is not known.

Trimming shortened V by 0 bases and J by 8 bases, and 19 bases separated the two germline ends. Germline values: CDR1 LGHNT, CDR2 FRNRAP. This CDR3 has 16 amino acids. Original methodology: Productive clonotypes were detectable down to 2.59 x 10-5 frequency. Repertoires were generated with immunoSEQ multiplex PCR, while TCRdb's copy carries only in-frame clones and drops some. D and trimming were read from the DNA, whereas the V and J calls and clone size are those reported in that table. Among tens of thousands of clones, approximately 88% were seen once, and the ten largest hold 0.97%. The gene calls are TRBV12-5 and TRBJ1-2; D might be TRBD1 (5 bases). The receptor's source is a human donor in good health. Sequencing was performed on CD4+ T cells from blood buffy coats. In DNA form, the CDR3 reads TGTGCTAGTGGTTTGGTAATTCCCGGGGGGTTTAGAGGCTACACCTTC. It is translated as CASGLVIPGGFRGYTF.